The 26 T cell receptor beta chains in this list originate from one sample, sequenced in a study of technical replicates of blood from a handful of donors. Using immunoSEQ multiplex PCR, the repertoire was profiled, and TCRdb retains in-frame clones only, with some absent. Of 78,000 or so clones in the sample, roughly 91% were seen once. What was sequenced was T cells isolated from PBMCs. The receptor source for this set is a human donor in good health. Some clones in this sample may be carry-over from other donors' samples.

The V and J genes are TRBV2 and TRBJ2-7; TRBD1 aligns across 9 bases. The CDR3 spans 15 residues. Losses at the gene ends were 6 bases for V and 4 bases for J; bases not matched to a gene: 10. Germline assignment: CDR1 SNHLY and CDR2 FYNNEI. The CDR3 is CASRTGTGWAYEQYF. The CDR3, as DNA: TGTGCCAGCAGAACCGGGACAGGGTGGGCGTACGAGCAGTACTTC.

The rearrangement links TRBV18 to TRBJ1-1; D is undetermined. V was shortened by 3 bases and J by 1 base, with 9 bases between the two germline ends. Germline CDR1 and CDR2: KGHSH and LQKENI. The CDR3 runs to 14 residues. The CDR3 is CASSPTIWNTEAFF. Here the CDR3 DNA reads TGTGCCAGCTCACCCACTATCTGGAACACTGAAGCTTTCTTT.

The gene calls are TRBV6-6 and TRBJ2-1, with 8 nucleotides matching TRBD1. There are 15 residues in the CDR3. Germline V lookup: CDR1 MNHNY, CDR2 SVGAGI (reference sequence). J lost 2 bases, V lost 4 bases, and 4 bases had no gene match. CDR3 in DNA: TGTGCCAGCAGTTTGACAGGGGTCCCCTACAATGAGCAGTTCTTC. This sequence encodes CASSLTGVPYNEQFF.

The V gene is TRBV5-1, the J gene TRBJ2-2; 14 bases are a match to TRBD2. The junction had 6 bases not matched to a gene; V was cut back by 4 bases and J by 4 bases. The CDR3 loop spans 17 amino acids. Germline CDR1 is SGHRS and CDR2 is YFSETQ. The CDR3 loop is CASSQGLAGDGTGELFF. DNA of the CDR3: TGCGCCAGCAGCCAGGGACTAGCGGGAGATGGCACCGGGGAGCTGTTTTTT.

This rearrangement joins TRBV28 to TRBJ2-1; possible D gene TRBD1, 5 bases. Germline assignment: CDR1 MDHEN and CDR2 SYDVKM. The CDR3 extends over 13 amino acids. V lost 7 bases and J 7 bases, leaving 14 bases between the germline ends. The CDR3 is CASTLPPGNEQFF. DNA for the CDR3: TGTGCCAGCACCCTCCCCCCAGGGAATGAGCAGTTCTTC.

This chain connects TRBV5-1 to TRBJ1-3; the D gene is possibly TRBD1 (5 bases). V was shortened by 0 bases and J by 0 bases, with 10 bases between the two germline ends. CDR1 and CDR2 from the germline V gene are SGHRS and YFSETQ. The CDR3 runs to 16 residues. The CDR3 is CASSLGRQTSGNTIYF. The CDR3 nucleotides read TGCGCCAGCAGCTTGGGAAGACAGACCTCTGGAAACACCATATATTTT.

V and J are TRBV10-1 and TRBJ2-3; TRBD2 agrees at 8 bases. The CDR3 is made up of 15 amino acids. Germline trimming cut 8 bases from V and 1 base from J; bases unmatched to any gene: 8. The germline V gene encodes CDR1 WNHNN and CDR2 SYGVQD (reference sequence). CDR3 DNA sequence: TGCGCCAGCGGCGGGGGGCGAGAAGGCACAGATACGCAGTATTTT. This codes for CASGGGREGTDTQYF.

The chain combines TRBV11-2 with TRBJ2-2, with D unclear. Germline lookup yields CDR1 SGHAT and CDR2 FQNNGV. The length of the CDR3 is 14 residues. Trimming stripped 5 bases from V and 1 base from J, with 8 bases between. CDR3 in DNA: TGTGCCAGCAGCCTCCCGAGGAACACCGGGGAGCTGTTTTTT. This encodes CASSLPRNTGELFF.

The chain combines TRBV5-1 with TRBJ2-2, with D tentatively TRBD1 (7 bases). The ends were cut back, 5 bases at V and 3 bases at J, with 11 bases in the middle. CDR1 is SGHRS, CDR2 YFSETQ, per germline. This CDR3 comprises 14 residues. CDR3: CASRQGTHTGELFF. For the CDR3, the DNA is TGCGCCAGCAGACAGGGGACTCACACCGGGGAGCTGTTTTTT.

The rearrangement joins TRBV2 to TRBJ2-5; D not resolved. The germline gives CDR1 SNHLY, CDR2 FYNNEI. This CDR3 is 13 amino acids long. V was clipped by 7 bases and J by 5 bases, with 14 bases between them. CDR3 sequence: CASKRRQTETQYF. The CDR3, as DNA: TGTGCCAGCAAGCGCCGCCAGACGGAGACCCAGTACTTC. Full variable domain (missing parts from reference TRBV2 and TRBJ2-5): EPEVTQTPSHQVTQMGQEVILRCVPISNHLYFYWYRQILGQKVEFLVSFYNNEISEKSEIFDDQFSVERPDGSNFTLKIRSTKLEDSAMYFCASKRRQTETQYFGPGTRLLVL.

This chain joins TRBV15 and TRBJ1-2; D unresolved. The germline V and J ends were trimmed by 6 bases and 6 bases, with 14 bases remaining between them. This CDR3 has 13 amino acids. Per germline, CDR1 LNHNV and CDR2 YYDKDF (reference sequence). In nucleotides, the CDR3 is TGTGCCACCAGGGATCGAGGGAGGAATGGCTACACCTTC. Translated, it gives CATRDRGRNGYTF.

This rearrangement joins TRBV6-5 to TRBJ1-4; D is undetermined. The CDR3 has 15 amino acids. Per germline, CDR1 MNHEY and CDR2 SVGAGI. V lost 2 bases and J 6 bases, leaving 13 bases between the germline ends. The CDR3 sequence: CASSYEPYGDEKLFF. CDR3 nucleotides: TGTGCCAGCAGTTACGAGCCGTACGGTGATGAAAAACTGTTTTTT.

The rearrangement joins TRBV4-2 to TRBJ2-1, with TRBD1 identical over 8 bases. Germline V CDR1 and CDR2: LGHNA, YNFKEQ. This CDR3 region has 19 residues. V lost 4 bases and J lost 6; bases outside the gene matches: 20. In DNA, the CDR3 is TGTGCCAGCAGCCTTAGTCCGGCGGCAGGGGGCTTCGGGGGCAATGAGCAGTTCTTC. Residues: CASSLSPAAGGFGGNEQFF.

The CDR3 DNA follows: TGTGCCAGTAGTCGAACCTCCCCGGATCAGCCCCAGCATTTT. This gives the protein CASSRTSPDQPQHF. J is TRBJ1-5 and V is TRBV19; no firm D call. Trimming pared 5 bases from V and 5 bases from J, leaving 13 bases between. CDR3 length equals 14 residues. Germline loops: CDR1 LNHDA, CDR2 SQIVND (reference sequence).

The chain joins TRBV6-5 to TRBJ1-1, with D tentatively TRBD1 (6 bases). CDR3 length: 13 amino acids. CDR1 and CDR2 (germline): MNHEY, SVGAGI. With 6 bases removed from V and 1 base from J, the gap between germline ends came to 9 bases. CDR3 in DNA: TGTGCCAGCAGACAGGGACAGAACACTGAAGCTTTCTTT. Its protein product is CASRQGQNTEAFF.

The chain combines TRBV7-8 with TRBJ1-4; TRBD1 is a possible D gene (5 bases). CDR3 size: 15 residues. The germline V gene has CDR1 SGHVS and CDR2 FQNEAQ. Trimming cost V 1 base and J 8 bases, with 14 bases left between them. In DNA, the CDR3 is TGTGCCAGCAGCTTAGGAGGGAGTCGGGGGGAAAAACTGTTTTTT. Amino acids: CASSLGGSRGEKLFF.

This clone came up once. A junction boundary mismatches the germline segment, possibly from a read error. The chain carries TRBV29-1 and TRBJ2-5, with unresolved D. CDR3 length: 12 amino acids. Germline V gives CDR1 SQVTM, CDR2 ANQGSEA. The CDR3 region is CSIERSAETQYF. The CDR3 region has the DNA TGCAGCATTGAAAGAAGCGCAGAGACCCAGTACTTC.

This chain's CDR3 is CASSKDRAGSFHTEAFF. The DNA for the CDR3 is TGTGCCAGCAGCAAAGACCGGGCAGGGTCATTTCACACTGAAGCTTTCTTT. The rearrangement uses TRBV21-1 and TRBJ1-1; the table's D call of TRBD1 was not tested on the DNA. TRBV21-1 is a known pseudogene. This CDR3 spans 17 amino acids.

CDR3 protein: CAISETGPGNTIYF. The DNA of the CDR3 is TGTGCCATCAGTGAGACAGGCCCTGGAAACACCATATATTTT. The gene calls are TRBV10-3 and TRBJ1-3; D is possibly TRBD1 (5 bases). The CDR3 has 14 amino acids. V was cut by 2 bases and J by 2 bases, with 7 bases left in between. Germline V lookup: CDR1 ENHRY, CDR2 SYGVKD.

J is TRBJ1-1 and V is TRBV12-5, with 7 bases aligning to TRBD1. The J segment lost 0 bases and the V segment lost 0 bases, leaving 10 bases of the junction unmatched. Germline V gives CDR1 LGHNT, CDR2 FRNRAP. CDR3 length: 18 amino acids. The CDR3 loop is CASGLVSGRGNMNTEAFF. The CDR3 DNA reads as TGTGCTAGTGGTTTGGTTTCGGGCAGGGGGAACATGAACACTGAAGCTTTCTTT. Complete variable domain (other parts from reference TRBV12-5 and TRBJ1-1): DARVTQTPRHKVTEMGQEVTMRCQPILGHNTVFWYRQTMMQGLELLAYFRNRAPLDDSGMPKDRFSAEMPDATLATLKIQPSEPRDSAVYFCASGLVSGRGNMNTEAFFGQGTRLTVV.

Points on this clone: The sample carries other DNA sequences with the same CDR3. This chain links TRBV2 with TRBJ1-1, with 9 bases that match TRBD1. This CDR3 spans 14 amino acids. The trim removed 3 bases at V and 8 bases at J, leaving 7 bases unmatched. CDR1 SNHLY and CDR2 FYNNEI come from the germline V gene. The CDR3 here is CASSEGQGAREAFF. CDR3 in DNA: TGTGCCAGCAGTGAGGGACAGGGTGCTAGAGAAGCTTTCTTT.

This chain links TRBV6-1 with TRBJ2-1, with 8 bases fitting TRBD1. With 6 bases clipped from V and 7 bases from J, the junction kept 8 bases outside the gene matches. The germline V gene encodes CDR1 MNHNS and CDR2 SASEGT. CDR3 size: 14 residues. The chain's CDR3 is CASRAGGARNEQFF. The CDR3 DNA sequence: TGTGCCAGCAGGGCAGGGGGCGCTCGGAATGAGCAGTTCTTC.

J is TRBJ2-3 and V is TRBV5-1; D might be TRBD1 (6 bases). V was shortened by 6 bases and J by 0 bases, with 17 bases between the two germline ends. The CDR3 spans 16 residues. Germline CDR1 reads SGHRS; CDR2 reads YFSETQ. CDR3 coding DNA: TGCGCCAGCACCGATACCAGAACAGGGAGCACAGATACGCAGTATTTT. Amino acids: CASTDTRTGSTDTQYF.

The chain recombines TRBV6-5 with TRBJ1-1; D is unclear. The V end lost 0 bases, the J end lost 5 bases, and 10 bases lay between the germline ends. The CDR3 sequence is 14 residues long. Germline V CDR1 and CDR2: MNHEY, SVGAGI. Here the CDR3 DNA reads TGTGCCAGCAGTTACTCGCGGCGGTTTACTGAAGCTTTCTTT. This encodes CASSYSRRFTEAFF.

V gene TRBV9 combines with J gene TRBJ1-1; D unresolved. Germline V lookup: CDR1 SGDLS, CDR2 YYNGEE. This CDR3 has 20 amino acids. The germline V and J ends were trimmed by 3 bases and 1 base, with 28 bases remaining between them. The CDR3 nucleotides read TGTGCCAGCAGCGGTACAACAAGTGGAGGTCTGTACGGCCCGAACACTGAAGCTTTCTTT. Translating gives CASSGTTSGGLYGPNTEAFF.

The table lists this clone with a count of one. The V and J genes are TRBV30 and TRBJ1-1; 10 bases are a match to TRBD1. With 3 bases clipped from V and 4 bases from J, the junction kept 2 bases outside the gene matches. This CDR3 is built from 13 residues. CDR1 and CDR2 from the germline V gene are GTSNPN and SVGIG (reference sequence). The CDR3 region has the DNA TGTGCCTGGAGCCGGACAGGGGGCACTGAAGCTTTCTTT. Protein sequence: CAWSRTGGTEAFF.